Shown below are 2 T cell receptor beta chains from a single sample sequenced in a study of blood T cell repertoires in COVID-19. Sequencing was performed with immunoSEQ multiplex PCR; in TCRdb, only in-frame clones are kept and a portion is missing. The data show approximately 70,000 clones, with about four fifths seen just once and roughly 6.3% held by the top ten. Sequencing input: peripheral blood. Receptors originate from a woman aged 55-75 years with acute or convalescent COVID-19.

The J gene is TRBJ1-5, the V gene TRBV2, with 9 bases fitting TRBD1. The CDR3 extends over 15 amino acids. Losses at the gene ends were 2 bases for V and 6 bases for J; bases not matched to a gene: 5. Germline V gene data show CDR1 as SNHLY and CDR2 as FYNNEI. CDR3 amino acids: CASSERETGGQPQHF. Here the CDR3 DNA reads TGTGCCAGCAGTGAACGTGAGACAGGGGGTCAGCCCCAGCATTTT.

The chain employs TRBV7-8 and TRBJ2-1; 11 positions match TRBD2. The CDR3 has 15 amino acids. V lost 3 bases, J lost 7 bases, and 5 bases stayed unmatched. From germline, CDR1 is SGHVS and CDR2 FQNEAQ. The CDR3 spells CASSFPLAGDNEQFF. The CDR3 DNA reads TGTGCCAGCAGCTTTCCACTAGCGGGGGATAATGAGCAGTTCTTC.